The present T cell receptor (beta chain) was sequenced within a study of blood T cell repertoires in COVID-19. Study information: COVID-19 samples from acute and convalescent phases originated in the United States, Italy and Spain. Sample material is recorded as cDNA or gDNA derived from T cells, B-cell-depleted T cells, or PBMCs.

Germline V gives CDR1 LNHNV, CDR2 YYDKDF (reference sequence). The V end lost 1 base, the J end lost 3 bases, and 10 bases lay between the germline ends. The CDR3 sequence is 15 residues long. Per the study methods: Researchers report that nucleated cell counts were estimated from reference gene primer amplification. Repertoires were generated with immunoSEQ multiplex PCR, while TCRdb's copy carries only in-frame clones and drops some. V, J and clone size are taken as reported in that table, and D and trimming were inferred from the DNA itself. This table has about 110,000 clones, approximately 89% appearing once.

Sequencing input: peripheral blood. J is TRBJ1-3 and V is TRBV15; TRBD1 might be the D (5 bases). This receptor was taken from a man aged 40-49 years with acute or convalescent COVID-19. CDR3 sequence: CATSRAGGSGNTIYF. In DNA, the CDR3 is TGTGCCACCAGCAGAGCGGGGGGAAGTGGAAACACCATATATTTT.